Presented here are 10 T cell receptor beta chains from one specimen sequenced in a study of spatial heterogeneity in lung cancer. Broader study findings: Counts that tracked tumor mutation counts were those of expanded intratumoral alpha and beta TCRs.

As for time point: sample taken at primary tumor resection. In TCRdb, the 5' RACE reads were re-called with MiXCR into one record per CDR3 protein. The table has about 3,500 distinct CDR3 sequences, 5.1% seen once. Antigens for these TCRs are unknown. The source material was lung tumor tissue, sampled at surgery. The receptor set was obtained from a female donor with early-stage non-small cell lung cancer.

This clonotype is labeled as medium-sized. As an off-target read in a library built for alpha chains, this beta chain has a frequency of little significance. The chain employs TRBV27 and TRBJ2-5; D gene unclear. Germline CDR1 MNHEY, CDR2 SMNVEV (reference sequence). V dropped 6 bases and J dropped 5 bases, with 13 bases sitting between them. The CDR3 runs 13 residues. This CDR3 reads CASSSRRGETQYF. The CDR3 DNA follows: TGTGCCAGCAGCTCCAGGAGAGGCGAGACCCAGTACTTC.

By its share, this clonotype is medium-sized. The size of this beta chain means little, since it is a stray read in a library made for alpha chains. V gene TRBV28 combines with J gene TRBJ1-1, with unresolved D. With 10 bases removed from V and 3 bases from J, the gap between germline ends came to 12 bases. This CDR3 region has 12 residues. Germline CDR1 MDHEN, CDR2 SYDVKM. CDR3 DNA sequence: TGTGCCACCTATCGTAGGGACACTGAAGCTTTCTTT. It specifies CATYRRDTEAFF.

In its sample, this clonotype ranks as medium-sized. Since it is a stray read in a library aimed at alpha chains, this beta chain has a size that is not meaningful. The chain combines TRBV3-1 with TRBJ2-5; D is possibly TRBD1 or TRBD2 (5 bases each). This CDR3 region has 13 residues. Germline values: CDR1 LGHDT, CDR2 YNNKEL (reference sequence). V dropped 4 bases and J dropped 5 bases, with 11 bases sitting between them. DNA of the CDR3: TGTGCCAGCAGCCCGGCCGGGACGGAGACCCAGTACTTC. Its protein is CASSPAGTETQYF.

Sample share makes this clonotype medium-sized (0.01 to 0.1%). The library was designed around alpha chains, so this beta chain is a stray read whose abundance carries little weight. The gene calls are TRBV5-1 and TRBJ1-2; D remains unclear. Germline CDR1 and CDR2: SGHRS and YFSETQ. V was shortened by 2 bases and J by 3 bases, with 11 bases between the two germline ends. CDR3 size: 14 residues. The CDR3 region has the DNA TGCGCCAGCAGCTTAAGGAAGGAGGACTATGGCTACACCTTC. Its protein product is CASSLRKEDYGYTF.

In this sample, this clonotype turned up a few times. This beta chain is a stray read from a library made for alpha chains; its abundance is not meaningful. The chain carries TRBV5-1 and TRBJ2-5; TRBD1 aligns across 8 bases. The CDR3 has 15 amino acids. Per germline, CDR1 SGHRS and CDR2 YFSETQ. Germline trimming cut 0 bases from V and 4 bases from J; bases unmatched to any gene: 5. The CDR3 sequence is CASSLGQGRGETQYF. DNA for the CDR3: TGCGCCAGCAGCTTGGGACAGGGGCGGGGAGAGACCCAGTACTTC. The full variable domain, with the rest looked up from reference TRBV5-1 and TRBJ2-5, is KAGVTQTPRYLIKTRGQQVTLSCSPISGHRSVSWYQQTPGQGLQFLFEYFSETQRNKGNFPGRFSGRQFSNSRSEMNVSTLELGDSALYLCASSLGQGRGETQYFGPGTRLLVL.

This clonotype showed up many times. Since it is a stray read in a library aimed at alpha chains, this beta chain has a size that is not meaningful. CDR3 in DNA: TGCGCCAGCAGTGAGCAGGGGTTCAATTCACCCCTCCACTTT. Translating gives CASSEQGFNSPLHF. The chain carries TRBV10-2 and TRBJ1-6; D is perhaps TRBD1 (6 bases). The ends were cut back, 2 bases at V and 7 bases at J, with 9 bases in the middle. Germline CDR1 WSHSY, CDR2 SAAADI. This CDR3 spans 14 amino acids.

This clonotype has at least ten counts. This beta chain came through as a stray read in a library set up for alpha chains, and its size says little. The J gene is TRBJ2-5, the V gene TRBV7-6, with TRBD2 matching 10 bases. V gave up 5 bases and J gave up 2 bases; unmatched junction bases: 8. The CDR3 runs 16 residues. Germline CDR1 is SGHVS and CDR2 is FNYEAQ. The CDR3: CASSLLSTSGQETQYF. CDR3 in DNA: TGTGCCAGCAGCCTACTATCGACTAGCGGGCAAGAGACCCAGTACTTC.

By sample fraction, this clonotype is medium-sized. This beta chain is off target for a library built for alpha chains, so its abundance means little. This chain joins TRBV6-5 and TRBJ1-5; no definite D call. The V gene's germline CDR1 is MNHEY and CDR2 SVGAGI. With 0 bases removed from V and 1 base from J, the gap between germline ends came to 7 bases. This CDR3 has 15 amino acids. The chain's CDR3 is CASSYSYRSNQPQHF. CDR3 sequence (DNA): TGTGCCAGCAGTTACTCGTACAGAAGCAATCAGCCCCAGCATTTT.

This clonotype was detected ten times or more. As an off-target read in a library built for alpha chains, this beta chain has a frequency of little significance. The chain has TRBV5-1 and TRBJ2-3; 8 bases are a match to TRBD2. CDR3 length: 16 residues. The V gene's germline CDR1 is SGHRS and CDR2 YFSETQ. V lost 7 bases, J lost 0 bases, and 10 bases stayed unmatched. This CDR3 is CASGQSGSKSTDTQYF. The DNA of the CDR3 is TGCGCCAGCGGCCAGAGCGGGAGTAAAAGCACAGATACGCAGTATTTT.

This clonotype is medium-sized by share. This beta chain is off target for a library built for alpha chains, so its abundance means little. The chain employs TRBV28 and TRBJ2-3; 8 nucleotides align to TRBD1. The V gene's germline CDR1 is MDHEN and CDR2 SYDVKM. V shed 1 base, J shed 8 bases, and the junction held 5 bases outside the gene matches. The CDR3 is 14 residues long. DNA of the CDR3: TGTGCCAGCAGTTTATCCGGACAGGGAGGTACGCAGTATTTT. It is translated as CASSLSGQGGTQYF.